These T cell receptor beta chains were read from a single sample in a study of cytomegalovirus exposure and HLA in healthy donors. Profiled with immunoSEQ multiplex PCR; TCRdb holds only in-frame clones, not every one. The sample contains some 120,000 clones, over 60% of which appear only once. Material: PBMCs. These receptors all stem from a woman under 40 in good health and CMV-seronegative. Each CDR3 is given with its conserved first and last residue. D genes are given only for firm matches. Not all rows give a size; the values are once, few, many and, for expanded clones, a class.

j_call clone_size d_call v_call cdr3_nt cdr3_aa
TRBJ2-5 . TRBD2 TRBV6-4 TGTGCCAGCAGTGACCCAGCTGGGTCTAGCGGGACCCAAGAGACCCAGTACTTC CASSDPAGSSGTQETQYF
TRBJ2-7 few TRBD1 TRBV7-6 TGTGCCAGCAGCTTGAGGGGACAGGGTTACGAGCAGTACTTC CASSLRGQGYEQYF
TRBJ2-3 . TRBD1 TRBV9 TGTGCCAGCAGCGTTTACCGGGACAGGGGCACAGATACGCAGTATTTT CASSVYRDRGTDTQYF
TRBJ1-3 . . TRBV5-1 TGCGCCAGCAGTACGACAGGTTCTGGAAACACCATATATTTT CASSTTGSGNTIYF
TRBJ2-3 . TRBD2 TRBV6-4 TGTGCCAGCAGTGACGGACTAGCGGGAGGGACAGATACGCAGTATTTT CASSDGLAGGTDTQYF
TRBJ2-1 . TRBD2 TRBV19 TGTGCCAGTAGTATAAGCGGGCTAGCGGGAATCTACTACAATGAGCAGTTCTTC CASSISGLAGIYYNEQFF
TRBJ2-1 once TRBD2 TRBV7-3 TGTGCCAGCAGCCTATTAGCGGGGCCTTACAATGAGCAGTTCTTC CASSLLAGPYNEQFF
TRBJ1-1 . . TRBV20-1 TGCAGTGTAAAAAAGAACACTGAAGCTTTCTTT CSVKKNTEAFF
TRBJ2-3 few . TRBV6-6 TGTGCCAGCAGTTGGGCAGCAGATACGCAGTATTTT CASSWAADTQYF
TRBJ2-5 . . TRBV28 TGTGCCAGCGGAGGGGCTCTAGGCGAAGAGACCCAGTACTTC CASGGALGEETQYF
TRBJ2-2 . . TRBV28 TGTGCCAGCAGTTTTCCTGAGTATGCCGGGGAGCTGTTTTTT CASSFPEYAGELFF
TRBJ1-5 . . TRBV19 TGTGCCAGTAGTATAGACAGGGGTCCCCAGCATTTT CASSIDRGPQHF
TRBJ1-2 . . TRBV27 TGTGCCAGCAGTAGAACCGGGGAATCTGGCTACACCTTC CASSRTGESGYTF
TRBJ2-1 . TRBD2 TRBV27 TGTGCCAGCAGTTTATCGCTAGCGGGAGGGGTTGAGCAGTTCTTC CASSLSLAGGVEQFF
TRBJ2-6 few . TRBV19 TGTGCCAGTAGTGCCAGGGATCAGGGGGCCAACGTCCTGACTTTC CASSARDQGANVLTF
TRBJ1-1 . . TRBV11-2 TGTGCCAGCAGCTTGAGGAGGGGCCTCGCTGAAGCTTTCTTT CASSLRRGLAEAFF
TRBJ1-5 . . TRBV5-1 TGCGCCAGCAGCTTGGCCTCAGATAGCAATCAGCCCCAGCATTTT CASSLASDSNQPQHF
TRBJ2-3 few . TRBV28 TGTGCCAGCAGTCTAGGACAGTTTTCAGATACGCAGTATTTT CASSLGQFSDTQYF
TRBJ2-3 . TRBD2 TRBV2 TGTGCCAGCGGAGTGGGGACTAGCTACTACACAGATACGCAGTATTTT CASGVGTSYYTDTQYF
TRBJ2-1 few TRBD2 TRBV30 TGTGCCTGGAATAATCGGGCTAGCGGGAGAGTAAGCAATGAGCAGTTCTTC CAWNNRASGRVSNEQFF
TRBJ2-3 few TRBD2 TRBV4-3 TGCGCCAGCAGCCAAGATGGACTAGCGGGAGGTGCAGATACGCAGTATTTT CASSQDGLAGGADTQYF
TRBJ2-2 . . TRBV7-3 TGTGCCAGCAGCCAAGGGCAGGGTGAGACCGGGGAGCTGTTTTTT CASSQGQGETGELFF